This T cell receptor beta chain is from a study of cytomegalovirus exposure and HLA in healthy donors. 13 Jbeta primers and 60 Vbeta primers were used for the PCR. TCRdb keeps only in-frame clones here, not all; method: immunoSEQ multiplex PCR. The sample carries about 84,000 clones, roughly 63% recorded once. J gave up 4 bases and V 8 bases, and 9 bases lay outside the gene matches. This CDR3 has 15 residues. Germline V lookup: CDR1 SNHLY, CDR2 FYNNEI. V gene TRBV2 combines with J gene TRBJ2-4, with 9 bases lining up with TRBD1. Sequenced sample: PBMCs. The receptor was derived from a woman in her forties in good health and CMV-seropositive. The chain's CDR3 is CASARTGEFKNIQYF. The CDR3 DNA sequence: TGTGCCAGCGCCCGGACAGGGGAGTTTAAAAACATTCAGTACTTC.